This T cell receptor beta chain was observed in a study of T cells after posttransplantation cyclophosphamide. Methotrexate plus calcineurin inhibitor accompanied controls' myeloablative marrow transplants; sampling was 1 year later. Repertoires were generated with immunoSEQ multiplex PCR, while TCRdb's copy carries only in-frame clones and drops some. The data contain 15,000 to 20,000 clones, approximately 81% of them seen just once; the ten biggest clones take up more than 25%. The CDR3 loop spans 14 amino acids. V was shortened by 1 base and J by 5 bases, with 8 bases between the two germline ends. CDR1 MNHEY and CDR2 SMNVEV come from the germline V gene (reference sequence). Whole-study findings and limits: Donor CD8+ memory clones often dominated recipient blood repertoires at later times. Recipient CMV seropositivity and CMV reactivation strongly tracked TRB clonality. Tissue-infiltrating T cells from skin or gut overlapped little with blood T cells.

Comment on this clone: Its antigen remains unknown.

The sequencing here drew on PBMCs, taken after allogeneic stem cell transplant with calcineurin inhibitor and methotrexate. The gene calls are TRBV27 and TRBJ2-2; D is ambiguous. The receptor's source is a female patient aged 18-29 years who received an allogeneic stem cell transplant from an unrelated donor, was CMV-positive, and had acute and chronic GVHD. The graft donor may have contributed some T cells. CDR3 DNA: TGTGCCAGCAGTTTATTATCGAGGACCGGGGAGCTGTTTTTT. Translating it yields CASSLLSRTGELFF.